The 31 T cell receptor beta chains given below trace back to one sample, sequenced in a study of cytomegalovirus exposure and HLA in healthy donors. Researchers ran the PCR with 60 Vbeta and 13 Jbeta primers. Libraries were prepared by immunoSEQ multiplex PCR; TCRdb keeps only in-frame clonotypes and omits some of them. The data contain some 200,000 clones, 55% to 75% of them seen just once; the ten biggest clones take up about 3%. Sample: PBMCs. The receptors here all came from a man aged 35 to 55 in good health and CMV-seropositive.

This clone was observed a single time. The J gene is TRBJ2-5, the V gene TRBV6-1; TRBD1 agrees at 7 bases. V was pared by 6 bases and J by 5 bases, with 6 bases of the junction left unmatched. This CDR3 has 13 residues. In germline, CDR1 is MNHNS, CDR2 SASEGT. CDR3 nucleotides: TGTGCCAGCAGAGAGACAGGGACGGAGACCCAGTACTTC. Translating gives CASRETGTETQYF.

This clone came up a few times. The chain employs TRBV12-5 and TRBJ2-7, with D perhaps TRBD1 (5 bases). The CDR3 spans 15 residues. Trimming cost V 1 base and J 6 bases, with 16 bases left between them. Germline values: CDR1 LGHNT, CDR2 FRNRAP. This CDR3 reads CASGLGGVGLPEQYF. The CDR3 DNA reads as TGTGCTAGTGGTTTGGGGGGCGTGGGGTTGCCCGAGCAGTACTTC.

This clone was recorded once. The CDR3 sequence: CASSVQQGWNTEAFF. CDR3 DNA sequence: TGTGCCAGCAGTGTCCAACAGGGGTGGAACACTGAAGCTTTCTTT. The chain links TRBV28 to TRBJ1-1; 7 bases line up with TRBD1. Germline trimming cut 5 bases from V and 1 base from J; bases unmatched to any gene: 7. CDR3 length: 15 amino acids. CDR1 and CDR2 (germline): MDHEN, SYDVKM.

This clone was seen a few times. The chain uses TRBV7-3 and TRBJ2-3, with 7 bases fitting TRBD2. Germline trimming cut 5 bases from V and 1 base from J; bases unmatched to any gene: 12. The CDR3 totals 17 residues. Germline loops: CDR1 SGHTA, CDR2 FQGTGA. The CDR3 spells CASSAQTGDYGTDTQYF. In DNA form, the CDR3 reads TGTGCCAGCAGCGCTCAAACCGGGGACTACGGCACAGATACGCAGTATTTT. Filled out from reference TRBV7-3 and TRBJ2-3, the complete variable domain reads GAGVSQTPSNKVTEKGKYVELRCDPISGHTALYWYRQSLGQGPEFLIYFQGTGAADDSGLPNDRFFAVRPEGSVSTLKIQRTERGDSAVYLCASSAQTGDYGTDTQYFGPGTRLTVL.

This clone was observed a few times. The rearrangement joins TRBV5-4 to TRBJ2-5; 10 bases map to TRBD2. The CDR3 has 19 amino acids. In germline, CDR1 is SGHNT, CDR2 YYREEE (reference sequence). V was clipped by 6 bases and J by 1 base; unmatched bases: 18. The CDR3, as DNA: TGTGCCAGCACCCGGACCCGGGGTAGCGGGGGGTCCCTCCAAGAGACCCAGTACTTC. Translating gives CASTRTRGSGGSLQETQYF.

The chain is built from TRBV10-3 and TRBJ2-3; 7 bases align to TRBD1. J lost 2 bases, V lost 6 bases, and 8 bases had no gene match. Germline V gene lookup returns CDR1 ENHRY and CDR2 SYGVKD. This CDR3 comprises 15 residues. The CDR3 loop is CAISRDSTSTDTQYF. Written as DNA, the CDR3 is TGTGCCATCAGCCGGGACAGCACCTCCACAGATACGCAGTATTTT.

This clone has a handful of counts. The CDR3 nucleotides read TGTGCCAGCACCTCTGGGGCTACGGGCGAGCAGTACTTC. Translation gives CASTSGATGEQYF. The genes are TRBV7-6 and TRBJ2-7; D perhaps matches TRBD1 (5 bases). V was cut by 7 bases and J by 6 bases, with 16 bases left in between. The CDR3 extends over 13 amino acids. Germline V gene data show CDR1 as SGHVS and CDR2 as FNYEAQ.

The V call is TRBV7-7, the J call TRBJ2-7; D may be TRBD1 (5 bases). This CDR3 is 13 amino acids long. V was pared by 4 bases and J by 6 bases, with 13 bases between. Germline CDR1 SSHAT, CDR2 FNYEAQ (reference sequence). Here the CDR3 DNA reads TGTGCCAGCAGCTGGAATAGGGGTAGCGAGCAGTACTTC. It yields the protein CASSWNRGSEQYF. The entire variable domain, with the rest obtained from reference TRBV7-7 and TRBJ2-7, is as follows: GAGVSQSPRYKVTKRGQDVTLRCDPISSHATLYWYQQALGQGPEFLTYFNYEAQPDKSGLPSDRFSAERPEGSISTLTIQRTEQRDSAMYRCASSWNRGSEQYFGPGTRLTVT.

The chain is built from TRBV6-5 and TRBJ1-1; D is ambiguous. V was shortened by 5 bases and J by 5 bases, with 6 bases between the two germline ends. The CDR3 covers 11 residues. Germline V gene lookup returns CDR1 MNHEY and CDR2 SVGAGI. As DNA, the CDR3 is TGTGCCAGCAGTCCAGGAACTGAAGCTTTCTTT. It yields the protein CASSPGTEAFF.

This clone was seen just once. This chain uses TRBV7-2 with TRBJ1-1; D is perhaps TRBD1 (6 bases). This CDR3 comprises 14 residues. Germline V gene data show CDR1 as SGHTA and CDR2 as FQGNSA. The V and J ends lost 1 base and 11 bases respectively, with 17 bases between them. The CDR3 DNA sequence: TGTGCCAGCAGCTTAGTAGGTCGGGACAATAGGGCTTTCTTT. The encoded protein is CASSLVGRDNRAFF.

The table lists this clone with a few counts. The rearrangement links TRBV2 to TRBJ2-1; possible D gene TRBD2, 6 bases. V lost 4 bases and J lost 4, with 11 bases in between. The germline CDR1 and CDR2 sequences are SNHLY and FYNNEI. CDR3 length: 14 amino acids. The chain's CDR3 is CASSGWAGYNEQFF. The CDR3 bases are TGTGCCAGCAGTGGGTGGGCGGGGTACAATGAGCAGTTCTTC.

The rearrangement links TRBV27 to TRBJ2-3; D call uncertain. This CDR3 contains 15 residues. The V gene lost 3 bases and the J gene lost 0 bases, with 10 bases spanning the gap. Germline-derived CDR1 and CDR2 are MNHEY and SMNVEV (reference sequence). The CDR3 loop is CASSLWASSTDTQYF. The CDR3 DNA reads TGTGCCAGCAGTTTGTGGGCCTCTAGCACAGATACGCAGTATTTT.

V usage is TRBV7-9 and J usage is TRBJ1-2; 8 bases fit TRBD1. The V segment lost 5 bases and the J segment 3 bases; nucleotides outside the gene matches: 20. Germline V lookup: CDR1 SEHNR, CDR2 FQNEAQ (reference sequence). CDR3 length: 19 residues. The CDR3 nucleotides are TGTGCCAGCAGCGCCCAATTCGGACAGGGAAGGGGAGTTGACTATGGCTACACCTTC. Amino acid sequence: CASSAQFGQGRGVDYGYTF.

The gene calls are TRBV6-1 and TRBJ2-2; the D gene is possibly TRBD1 (6 bases). With 3 bases removed from V and 0 bases from J, the gap between germline ends came to 14 bases. Germline V gene sequence: CDR1 MNHNS, CDR2 SASEGT. This CDR3 region has 17 residues. CDR3 loop: CASSDWVQGTNTGELFF. DNA for the CDR3: TGTGCCAGCAGTGATTGGGTACAGGGAACGAACACCGGGGAGCTGTTTTTT.

This clone was seen more than once but under ten times. This chain joins TRBV6-6 and TRBJ2-1; D not certain. The V end lost 4 bases, the J end lost 0 bases, and 4 bases lay between the germline ends. From germline, CDR1 is MNHNY and CDR2 SVGAGI (reference sequence). This CDR3 comprises 13 residues. The CDR3 protein is CASSSLSYNEQFF. DNA of the CDR3: TGTGCCAGCAGTTCCCTCTCCTACAATGAGCAGTTCTTC.

Concerning this clone: Relative to the germline gene, one junction end is altered; a read error may explain this. V is TRBV7-9 and J is TRBJ2-5; 9 nucleotides line up with TRBD1. CDR3 size: 16 residues. The V gene's germline CDR1 is SEHNR and CDR2 FQNEAQ (reference sequence). Written as DNA, the CDR3 is TGTTCCAGCAGCTTCCGGACAGGGGCCTACCAAGAGACCCAGTACTTC. It translates to CSSSFRTGAYQETQYF.

The chain recombines TRBV6-5 with TRBJ2-5, with D perhaps TRBD2 (7 bases). The CDR3 loop spans 16 amino acids. The V gene lost 2 bases and the J gene lost 7 bases, with 20 bases spanning the gap. Germline V gene lookup returns CDR1 MNHEY and CDR2 SVGAGI. This chain's CDR3 is CASSYTTLGGPGTQYF. DNA for the CDR3: TGTGCCAGCAGTTACACGACCTTGGGGGGGCCTGGGACCCAGTACTTC.

This chain uses TRBV4-1 with TRBJ2-7; maybe TRBD1 (6 bases). This CDR3 comprises 15 residues. V was clipped by 1 base and J by 2 bases, with 12 bases between them. The germline V gene has CDR1 MGHRA and CDR2 YSYEKL. CDR3 nucleotide sequence: TGCGCCAGCAGCCAAGGTCACAGGGAGACCTACGAGCAGTACTTC. This codes for CASSQGHRETYEQYF.

The chain recombines TRBV19 with TRBJ2-2; TRBD1 agrees at 9 bases. Germline V gene sequence: CDR1 LNHDA, CDR2 SQIVND (reference sequence). V shed 8 bases, J shed 4 bases, and the junction held 5 bases outside the gene matches. CDR3 length equals 14 residues. The CDR3 reads CASRQGGITGELFF. CDR3 coding DNA: TGTGCCAGTCGACAGGGGGGTATCACCGGGGAGCTGTTTTTT.

V is TRBV10-3 and J is TRBJ2-5, with TRBD2 matching 9 bases. This CDR3 is 13 amino acids long. Trimming took 5 bases from V and 5 from J; bases not matched to a gene: 3. Germline assignment: CDR1 ENHRY and CDR2 SYGVKD. The CDR3 is CAISPLAGETQYF. The CDR3 DNA reads TGTGCCATCAGTCCTCTAGCGGGGGAGACCCAGTACTTC.

The chain links TRBV5-5 to TRBJ1-6, with no clear D. The germline V gene encodes CDR1 SGHKS and CDR2 YYEKEE (reference sequence). Deletions cut 0 bases from V and 9 bases from J, with 7 bases between. The CDR3 consists of 13 residues. The CDR3 sequence: CASSLGGSSPLHF. CDR3 nucleotide sequence: TGTGCCAGCAGCTTGGGTGGGAGTTCACCCCTCCACTTT. The whole variable domain, remainder taken from reference TRBV5-5 and TRBJ1-6, is DAGVTQSPTHLIKTRGQQVTLRCSPISGHKSVSWYQQVLGQGPQFIFQYYEKEERGRGNFPDRFSARQFPNYSSELNVNALLLGDSALYLCASSLGGSSPLHFGNGTRLTVT.

The chain joins TRBV5-1 to TRBJ2-5, with TRBD2 identical over 11 bases. The CDR3 covers 17 residues. Germline values: CDR1 SGHRS, CDR2 YFSETQ. With 2 bases clipped from V and 2 bases from J, the junction kept 8 bases outside the gene matches. The chain's CDR3 is CASSFTRLAGTQETQYF. CDR3 coding DNA: TGCGCCAGCAGCTTCACGAGACTAGCGGGGACGCAAGAGACCCAGTACTTC.

The chain combines TRBV11-1 with TRBJ1-6; TRBD1 matches 8 bases. Germline trimming cut 1 base from V and 7 bases from J; bases unmatched to any gene: 0. The CDR3 runs 14 residues. Looked up from germline, CDR1 is SGHAT and CDR2 is FQDESV (reference sequence). This CDR3 reads CASSLGQGNSPLHF. In DNA, the CDR3 is TGTGCCAGCAGCTTAGGACAGGGGAATTCACCCCTCCACTTT.

The chain links TRBV5-4 to TRBJ1-1; a weak D match, TRBD1 (5 bases). There are 15 residues in the CDR3. Trimming left V 4 bases short and J 1 base short, with 14 bases between. Germline V gives CDR1 SGHNT, CDR2 YYREEE (reference sequence). DNA for the CDR3: TGTGCCAGCAGCGCCGGGGAGGGGCGGAACACTGAAGCTTTCTTT. Translation: CASSAGEGRNTEAFF.

V is TRBV28 and J is TRBJ1-5; 7 nucleotides agree with TRBD1. Unmatched junction bases numbered 8, after V lost 5 bases and J lost 4 bases. The germline V gene has CDR1 MDHEN and CDR2 SYDVKM. This CDR3 is 15 amino acids long. In nucleotides, the CDR3 is TGTGCCAGCAGTCGGGACAGTTCCTCTAATCAGCCCCAGCATTTT. Translated: CASSRDSSSNQPQHF.

The chain uses TRBV7-6 and TRBJ1-2; TRBD1 aligns across 8 bases. Germline values: CDR1 SGHVS, CDR2 FNYEAQ. There are 15 residues in the CDR3. V lost 5 bases, J lost 5 bases, and 10 bases stayed unmatched. The CDR3: CASSPGQGAIYGYTF. CDR3 sequence (DNA): TGTGCCAGCAGCCCAGGACAGGGCGCAATATATGGCTACACCTTC.

The chain joins TRBV5-5 to TRBJ2-5; the D is unclear. Germline V gene data show CDR1 as SGHKS and CDR2 as YYEKEE (reference sequence). The CDR3 loop spans 14 amino acids. V shed 4 bases and J shed 1 base, with 11 bases lying between them. CDR3 in DNA: TGTGCCAGCAGCGCTGAACTCCTCCAAGAGACCCAGTACTTC. Translating gives CASSAELLQETQYF.

The V and J genes are TRBV7-9 and TRBJ1-1; D remains unclear. From germline, CDR1 is SEHNR and CDR2 FQNEAQ (reference sequence). V was shortened by 4 bases and J by 9 bases, with 12 bases between the two germline ends. The length of the CDR3 is 12 residues. CDR3: CASSSNYIQAFF. CDR3 DNA: TGTGCCAGCAGCTCTAACTACATACAAGCTTTCTTT.

J is TRBJ2-1 and V is TRBV6-5; no clear D. Per the germline V gene, CDR1 is MNHEY and CDR2 is SVGAGI. The CDR3 is 13 amino acids. The germline V and J ends were trimmed by 0 bases and 10 bases, with 10 bases remaining between them. The CDR3 DNA is TGTGCCAGCAGTTACTCGATCGAGGCCGAGCAGTTCTTC. This sequence encodes CASSYSIEAEQFF.

The chain's CDR3 is CASSQDGTGGDTEAFF. The CDR3 bases are TGTGCCAGCAGCCAAGATGGGACAGGGGGTGACACTGAAGCTTTCTTT. The V gene is TRBV4-2, the J gene TRBJ1-1; 11 positions match TRBD1. Looked up from germline, CDR1 is LGHNA and CDR2 is YNFKEQ. V was clipped by 0 bases and J by 3 bases; unmatched bases: 3. This CDR3 contains 16 residues.

V usage is TRBV4-3 and J usage is TRBJ2-3; TRBD2 matches 10 bases. The germline gives CDR1 LGHNA, CDR2 YSLEER. CDR3 length: 16 amino acids. With 9 bases clipped from V and 0 bases from J, the junction kept 9 bases outside the gene matches. The CDR3 region has the DNA TGCGCCAGTAGCTTATCAGCGGGGGGGAGCACAGATACGCAGTATTTT. Amino acids: CASSLSAGGSTDTQYF.